The rows below give T cell receptor beta chains drawn from one sample of a study of radiation and T cells in renal cell carcinoma. The protocol was immunoSEQ multiplex PCR, while the TCRdb copy is restricted to in-frame clones and leaves out a portion. The sample contains 120,000 to 150,000 clones, 86% of which appear only once. Sequencing used blood, obtained from a patient whose treatment included radiotherapy and nephrectomy. Receptors were obtained from a woman in her fifties or sixties with renal cell carcinoma. CDR3s include the opening cysteine and the closing phenylalanine or tryptophan. The D gene is left open where the match is weak. Where a row states a size, it is once, few, many or the class of an expanded clone; other rows omit it.

D,V,size,J,CDR3,DNA
TRBD1,TRBV28,.,TRBJ2-2,CASSLPIQGTGELFF,TGTGCCAGCAGTTTACCAATACAGGGGACCGGGGAGCTGTTTTTT
.,TRBV10-3,.,TRBJ1-2,CAIRVGEANYGYTF,TGTGCCATCAGAGTAGGGGAAGCTAACTATGGCTACACCTTC
.,TRBV4-3,.,TRBJ2-1,CASSQAISGSEQFF,TGCGCCAGCAGCCAAGCCATCTCAGGGAGTGAGCAGTTCTTC
.,TRBV5-1,.,TRBJ2-2,CASSLESGETGELFF,TGCGCCAGCAGCTTGGAGTCAGGGGAAACCGGGGAGCTGTTTTTT
.,TRBV28,.,TRBJ2-7,CASSLGHPYEQYF,TGTGCCAGCAGTTTAGGGCACCCCTACGAGCAGTACTTC
.,TRBV4-3,.,TRBJ1-4,CASSQAIATNEKLFF,TGCGCCAGCAGCCAGGCAATCGCAACTAATGAAAAACTGTTTTTT
.,TRBV19,.,TRBJ1-1,CASSTGATEAFF,TGTGCCAGTAGTACAGGGGCCACTGAAGCTTTCTTT
.,TRBV18,.,TRBJ1-2,CASSPPVWQTSRGYTF,TGTGCCAGCTCACCACCGGTGTGGCAGACCTCAAGGGGCTACACCTTC
TRBD2,TRBV6-1,.,TRBJ2-6,CASSEASPGLAGLGSGANVLTF,TGTGCCAGCAGTGAAGCGTCACCGGGACTAGCGGGTCTAGGCTCTGGGGCCAACGTCCTGACTTTC
.,TRBV6-1,.,TRBJ2-2,CACSFPGADTGELFF,TGTGCCTGCTCTTTTCCCGGGGCTGACACCGGGGAGCTGTTTTTT
.,TRBV5-1,.,TRBJ1-1,CASSLSGFSTEAFF,TGCGCCAGCAGCTTGTCGGGATTTAGTACTGAAGCTTTCTTT
.,TRBV5-1,.,TRBJ2-7,CASSFGGQVSYEQYF,TGCGCCAGCAGCTTCGGGGGTCAAGTTAGCTACGAGCAGTACTTC
.,TRBV6-5,.,TRBJ2-3,CASSTRDSKRDTQYF,TGTGCCAGCAGTACCCGGGACTCTAAACGGGATACGCAGTATTTT
.,TRBV7-8,.,TRBJ2-7,CASSLDSTLEQYF,TGTGCCAGCAGCCTAGACAGTACGTTGGAGCAGTACTTC
TRBD1,TRBV5-1,few,TRBJ2-3,CASNLGTGTSTDTQYF,TGCGCCAGCAACTTGGGGACAGGAACTAGCACAGATACGCAGTATTTT
.,TRBV30,.,TRBJ1-6,CASDRSSYNSPLHF,TGTGCCTCCGACCGAAGCTCCTATAATTCACCCCTCCACTTT
.,TRBV6-1,few,TRBJ1-1,CASSQVRNTEAFF,TGTGCCAGCAGCCAGGTCCGGAACACTGAAGCTTTCTTT
TRBD1,TRBV18,.,TRBJ1-1,CASSLSDRVNTEAFF,TGTGCCAGCTCACTATCCGACAGGGTGAACACTGAAGCTTTCTTT
.,TRBV19,.,TRBJ2-3,CASSERTRADTQYF,TGTGCCAGTAGTGAACGAACACGAGCAGATACGCAGTATTTT
.,TRBV5-1,.,TRBJ2-6,CASSFQSSGANVLTF,TGCGCCAGCAGCTTTCAGAGCTCTGGGGCCAACGTCCTGACTTTC
.,TRBV7-9,.,TRBJ1-2,CASSLQGSYGYTF,TGTGCCAGCAGCTTACAGGGGAGTTATGGCTACACCTTC
.,TRBV27,.,TRBJ2-3,CASSRNSFTDTQYF,TGTGCCAGCAGTAGAAACAGCTTCACAGATACGCAGTATTTT
.,TRBV10-3,.,TRBJ1-2,CAISVGQNYGYTF,TGTGCCATCAGTGTTGGACAGAACTATGGCTACACCTTC
.,TRBV10-3,.,TRBJ2-1,CAISVKGNNEQFF,TGTGCCATCAGTGTTAAAGGGAACAATGAGCAGTTCTTC
TRBD1,TRBV4-3,once,TRBJ1-2,CASSHRRTGDYGYTF,TGCGCCAGCAGCCACCGCCGGACAGGGGACTATGGCTACACCTTC
TRBD2,TRBV9,.,TRBJ2-2,CASSVDASSGSRTGELFF,TGTGCCAGCAGCGTGGACGCCTCTAGCGGGAGTCGCACCGGGGAGCTGTTTTTT
.,TRBV11-2,.,TRBJ1-2,CASSRGGDHGGYTF,TGTGCCAGCAGCCGGGGGGGGGACCACGGTGGCTACACCTTC
TRBD1,TRBV6-6,.,TRBJ1-5,CASSTGGEQPQHF,TGTGCCAGCAGTACAGGGGGCGAACAGCCCCAGCATTTT
.,TRBV5-1,.,TRBJ1-1,CASSLGTNSEAFF,TGCGCCAGCAGCTTGGGGACAAACTCTGAAGCTTTCTTT
.,TRBV4-1,few,TRBJ2-1,CASSQDSQESYNEQFF,TGCGCCAGCAGCCAAGATTCCCAGGAATCCTACAATGAGCAGTTCTTC
TRBD2,TRBV10-1,.,TRBJ2-1,CASSESGGRAGNEQFF,TGCGCCAGCAGTGAGTCGGGAGGGAGGGCCGGAAATGAGCAGTTCTTC
.,TRBV6-5,.,TRBJ1-1,CASSYSERGTEAFF,TGTGCCAGCAGTTACTCGGAACGCGGCACTGAAGCTTTCTTT
.,TRBV28,.,TRBJ2-2,CASSTRGAGELFF,TGTGCCAGCAGTACGAGGGGGGCCGGGGAGCTGTTTTTT
.,TRBV4-1,.,TRBJ2-7,CASSQVRGEQYF,TGCGCCAGCAGCCAAGTACGCGGCGAGCAGTACTTC
.,TRBV27,.,TRBJ1-2,CASSLSGFYGYTF,TGTGCCAGCAGTTTAAGCGGTTTTTATGGCTACACCTTC
TRBD2,TRBV5-4,once,TRBJ2-6,CASSGSGRTGANVLTF,TGTGCCAGCAGCGGAAGCGGGAGGACCGGGGCCAACGTCCTGACTTTC
.,TRBV18,.,TRBJ1-1,CASSPPSQGTNTEAFF,TGTGCCAGCTCACCACCGAGCCAGGGGACGAACACTGAAGCTTTCTTT
.,TRBV7-2,.,TRBJ2-5,CASSLASGFGETQYF,TGTGCCAGCAGCTTAGCATCAGGGTTCGGGGAGACCCAGTACTTC
TRBD1,TRBV6-5,.,TRBJ1-3,CASGEGAAAGNTIYF,TGTGCCAGCGGGGAGGGGGCGGCGGCTGGAAACACCATATATTTT
TRBD1,TRBV6-5,.,TRBJ1-5,CASRSPQGTQHF,TGTGCCAGCAGGTCCCCACAGGGGACTCAGCATTTT
TRBD2,TRBV13,.,TRBJ2-3,CASSSRTSGRSTDTQYF,TGTGCCAGCAGCTCTAGAACTAGCGGGAGAAGCACAGATACGCAGTATTTT
TRBD2,TRBV6-5,.,TRBJ2-5,CASSRTGLAEKTQYF,TGTGCCAGCAGTCGGACGGGACTAGCGGAGAAAACCCAGTACTTC
.,TRBV5-1,.,TRBJ1-6,CASSWTQGSSPLHF,TGCGCCAGCAGCTGGACCCAAGGGAGTTCACCCCTCCACTTT
.,TRBV11-3,.,TRBJ2-1,CASSGPGPNFYNEQFF,TGTGCCAGCAGCGGACCGGGACCTAATTTTTACAATGAGCAGTTCTTC
TRBD1,TRBV19,.,TRBJ1-4,CASNYRGEKLFF,TGTGCCAGTAATTACAGGGGTGAAAAACTGTTTTTT
.,TRBV5-4,.,TRBJ1-6,CASSREVRSPLHF,TGTGCCAGCAGCAGAGAAGTACGGTCACCCCTCCACTTT
.,TRBV19,.,TRBJ1-2,CASTREGGYTF,TGTGCCAGTACCCGGGAAGGAGGCTACACCTTC
TRBD1,TRBV9,.,TRBJ1-6,CASNPGQHNSPLHF,TGTGCCAGCAACCCGGGACAGCATAATTCACCCCTCCACTTT
.,TRBV11-2,.,TRBJ1-5,CASSLDSNQPQHF,TGTGCCAGCAGCTTAGATTCGAATCAGCCCCAGCATTTT
TRBD1,TRBV7-9,.,TRBJ2-7,CASSLSEDRGRWEQYF,TGTGCCAGCAGCTTATCCGAGGACAGGGGGCGGTGGGAGCAGTACTTC
.,TRBV2,.,TRBJ1-1,CASSVVGTEAFF,TGTGCCAGCAGTGTCGTGGGCACTGAAGCTTTCTTT
.,TRBV19,.,TRBJ1-4,CASSIQDSNEKLFF,TGTGCCAGTAGTATACAGGACAGTAATGAAAAACTGTTTTTT
TRBD1,TRBV7-8,.,TRBJ2-1,CASSLVSQGAGEQFF,TGTGCCAGCAGCTTAGTTTCACAGGGGGCGGGTGAGCAGTTCTTC
.,TRBV6-5,once,TRBJ2-7,CASSARHNSYEQYF,TGTGCCAGCAGTGCGAGACATAACTCCTACGAGCAGTACTTC
.,TRBV6-4,.,TRBJ2-3,CASSADEGITDTQYF,TGTGCCAGCAGTGCGGATGAGGGAATCACAGATACGCAGTATTTT
.,TRBV6-5,.,TRBJ1-4,CASSYSTGRSEKLFF,TGTGCCAGCAGTTACTCTACAGGGCGGAGTGAAAAACTGTTTTTT
.,TRBV10-3,once,TRBJ2-7,CAISGFGLESSYEQYF,TGTGCCATCAGTGGGTTTGGCCTAGAATCGAGCTACGAGCAGTACTTC